This T cell receptor beta chain derives from a study of blood T cell repertoires in COVID-19. The CDR3 runs to 13 residues. Germline CDR1 is GTSNPN and CDR2 is SVGIG (reference sequence). Deletions cut 3 bases from V and 6 bases from J, with 12 bases between. Participant reports of clinical history set cohort assignment. Study processing details: Estimation of nucleated cell counts was performed using reference gene primer amplification. The repertoire was sequenced with immunoSEQ multiplex PCR; TCRdb's copy has only in-frame clones and lacks some. D and trimming were read from the DNA, whereas the V and J calls and clone size are those reported in that table. This sample yields roughly 520,000 clones, of which more than 75% are seen a single time; roughly 1.9% belongs to the top ten.

The TCR originated in a woman in her thirties or forties who had recovered from COVID-19. Sequencing used PBMCs or T cells enriched from blood (not recorded which). V gene TRBV30 combines with J gene TRBJ1-5; D possibly corresponds to TRBD1 (5 bases). CDR3 coding DNA: TGTGCCTGGAGCAGGGTAAACGGTCAGCCCCAGCATTTT. Translation: CAWSRVNGQPQHF.